This T cell receptor (beta chain) was retrieved from a study of OX40 agonist ivuxolimab in advanced cancers. Overall study: Clinicians treated patients with ivuxolimab, an agonistic anti-OX40 (CD134) antibody. Study-level results: The antigens recognized by the expanded peripheral T cells, that is their antigen specificity, were not determined.

The repertoire was sequenced with immunoSEQ multiplex PCR; TCRdb's copy has only in-frame clones and lacks some. The sample carries around 88,000 clones, 92% recorded once. CDR1 and CDR2 from the germline V gene are MDHEN and SYDVKM. The CDR3 has 13 amino acids. V gave up 2 bases and J gave up 8 bases, with 12 bases separating them. Concerning this clone: No antigen is known for it.

Material: CD4+ or CD8+ T cells sorted from blood, obtained in a trial of the OX40 agonist ivuxolimab. The chain links TRBV28 to TRBJ1-2; D remains unclear. This sequence was found in an adult with an advanced solid tumor such as melanoma, head and neck, liver or kidney cancer. As DNA, the CDR3 is TGTGCCAGCAGTTTAAGCCGTGGGATAGGCTACACCTTC. Translating it yields CASSLSRGIGYTF.